The present T cell receptor beta chain was sequenced within a study of Ad26.COV2.S vaccination and SARS-CoV-2 variants. Study findings and constraints: Using TCR breadth and depth analyses may have led to underestimated total T cell responses. It was reported that spike-specific CD8+ and CD4+ T cell responses were substantially broad after vaccination.

V lost 3 bases, J lost 5 bases, and 10 bases lay in between. This CDR3 has 13 residues. Per germline, CDR1 MNHNS and CDR2 SASEGT. On this clone itself: Its matching antigen is unknown.

Some clones are missing from TCRdb's copy, which holds only in-frame ones; the method was immunoSEQ multiplex PCR. The sample lists around 100,000 clones; over 70% were seen once. The sequence came from a human donor who had recovered from COVID-19. The material was peripheral blood, obtained after recovery from COVID-19. J is TRBJ1-2 and V is TRBV6-1; the D gene is possibly TRBD1 (5 bases). CDR3 amino acids: CASSERGRYGYTF. The CDR3 coding sequence is TGTGCCAGCAGTGAGAGGGGCAGATATGGCTACACCTTC.